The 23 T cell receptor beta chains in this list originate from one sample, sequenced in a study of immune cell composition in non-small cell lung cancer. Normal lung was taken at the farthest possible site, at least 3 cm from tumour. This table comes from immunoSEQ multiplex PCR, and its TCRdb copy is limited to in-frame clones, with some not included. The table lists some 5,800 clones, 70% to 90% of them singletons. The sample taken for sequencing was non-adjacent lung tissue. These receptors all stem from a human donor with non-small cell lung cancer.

The CDR3 region is CAISEDPAVGATYEQYF. CDR3 sequence (DNA): TGTGCCATCAGTGAGGACCCTGCCGTGGGGGCCACCTACGAGCAGTACTTC. The chain is built from TRBV10-3 and TRBJ2-7; TRBD1 is a possible D gene (6 bases). There are 17 residues in the CDR3. Germline CDR1 is ENHRY and CDR2 is SYGVKD. With 2 bases removed from V and 2 bases from J, the gap between germline ends came to 19 bases.

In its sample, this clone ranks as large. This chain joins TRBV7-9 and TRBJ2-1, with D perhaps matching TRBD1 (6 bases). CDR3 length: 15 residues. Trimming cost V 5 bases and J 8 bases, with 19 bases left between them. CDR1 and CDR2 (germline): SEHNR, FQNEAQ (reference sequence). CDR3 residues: CASSTGTTARDEQFF. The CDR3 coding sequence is TGTGCCAGCAGCACAGGGACCACGGCTCGGGATGAGCAGTTCTTC.

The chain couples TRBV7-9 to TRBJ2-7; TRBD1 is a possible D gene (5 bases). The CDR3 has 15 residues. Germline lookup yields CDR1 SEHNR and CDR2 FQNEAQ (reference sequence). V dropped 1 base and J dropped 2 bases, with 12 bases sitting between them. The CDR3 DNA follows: TGTGCCAGCAGCTTAGAGCAGGGTGCGGCCTACGAGCAGTACTTC. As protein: CASSLEQGAAYEQYF.

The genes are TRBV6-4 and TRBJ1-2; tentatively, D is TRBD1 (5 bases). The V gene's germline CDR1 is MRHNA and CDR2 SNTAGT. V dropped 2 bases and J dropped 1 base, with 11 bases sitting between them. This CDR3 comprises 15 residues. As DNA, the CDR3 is TGTGCCAGCAGTGACGGTGGAGGGGTTAACTATGGCTACACCTTC. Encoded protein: CASSDGGGVNYGYTF.

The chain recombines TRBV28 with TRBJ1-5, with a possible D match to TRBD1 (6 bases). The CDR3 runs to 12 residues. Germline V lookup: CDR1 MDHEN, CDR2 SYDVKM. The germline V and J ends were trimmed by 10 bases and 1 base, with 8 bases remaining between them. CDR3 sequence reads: CATRGSNQPQHF. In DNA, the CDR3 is TGTGCCACGAGGGGGAGCAATCAGCCCCAGCATTTT.

CDR3 nucleotide sequence: TGTGCCAGCAGCTTAGGAGGTGGACAGGGGGCTAACTATGGCTACACCTTC. Translation: CASSLGGGQGANYGYTF. This rearrangement joins TRBV7-3 to TRBJ1-2; 10 bases are shared with TRBD1. The CDR3 spans 17 residues. The germline gives CDR1 SGHTA, CDR2 FQGTGA. The trim removed 2 bases at V and 0 bases at J, leaving 6 bases unmatched.

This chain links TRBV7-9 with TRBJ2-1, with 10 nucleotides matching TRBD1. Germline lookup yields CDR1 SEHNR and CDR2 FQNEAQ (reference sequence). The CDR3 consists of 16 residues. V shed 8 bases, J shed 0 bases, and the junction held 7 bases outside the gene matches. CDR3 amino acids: CASEDRGFSSYNEQFF. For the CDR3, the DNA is TGTGCCAGCGAGGACAGGGGGTTTAGCTCCTACAATGAGCAGTTCTTC.

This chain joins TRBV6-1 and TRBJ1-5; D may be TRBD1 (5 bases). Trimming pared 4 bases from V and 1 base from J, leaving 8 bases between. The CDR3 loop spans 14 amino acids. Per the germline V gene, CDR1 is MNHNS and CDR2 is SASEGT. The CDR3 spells CASSVGGSNQPQHF. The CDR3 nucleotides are TGTGCCAGCAGTGTCGGGGGGAGCAATCAGCCCCAGCATTTT.

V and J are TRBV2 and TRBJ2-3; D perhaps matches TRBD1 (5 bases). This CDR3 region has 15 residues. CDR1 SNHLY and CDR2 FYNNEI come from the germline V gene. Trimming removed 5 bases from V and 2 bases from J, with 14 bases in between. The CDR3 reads CASSRGAAYTDTQYF. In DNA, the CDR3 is TGTGCCAGCAGTCGTGGGGCGGCGTACACAGATACGCAGTATTTT. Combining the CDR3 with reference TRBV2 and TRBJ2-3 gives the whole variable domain EPEVTQTPSHQVTQMGQEVILRCVPISNHLYFYWYRQILGQKVEFLVSFYNNEISEKSEIFDDQFSVERPDGSNFTLKIRSTKLEDSAMYFCASSRGAAYTDTQYFGPGTRLTVL.

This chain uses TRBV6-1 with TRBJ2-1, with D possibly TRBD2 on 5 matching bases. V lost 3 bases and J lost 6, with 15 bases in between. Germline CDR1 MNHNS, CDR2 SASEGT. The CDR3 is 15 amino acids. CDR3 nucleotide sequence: TGTGCCAGCAGTGATTCGTCTAGCCGCTTCAATGAGCAGTTCTTC. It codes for CASSDSSSRFNEQFF.

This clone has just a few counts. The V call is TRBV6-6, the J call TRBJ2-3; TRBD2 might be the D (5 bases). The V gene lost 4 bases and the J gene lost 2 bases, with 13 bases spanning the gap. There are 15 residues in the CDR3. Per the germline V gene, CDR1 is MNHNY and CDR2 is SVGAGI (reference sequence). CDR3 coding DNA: TGTGCCAGCAGTTCCGGACTTAAAGCCACAGATACGCAGTATTTT. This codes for CASSSGLKATDTQYF.

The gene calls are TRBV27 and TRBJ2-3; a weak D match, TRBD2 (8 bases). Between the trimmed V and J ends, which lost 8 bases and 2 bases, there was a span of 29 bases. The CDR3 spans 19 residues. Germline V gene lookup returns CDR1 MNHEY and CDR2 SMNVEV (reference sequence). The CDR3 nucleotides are TGTGCCAGCCCAAAGGGGGCAGGGGGGACGGGAGGGGTCACAGATACGCAGTATTTT. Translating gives CASPKGAGGTGGVTDTQYF.

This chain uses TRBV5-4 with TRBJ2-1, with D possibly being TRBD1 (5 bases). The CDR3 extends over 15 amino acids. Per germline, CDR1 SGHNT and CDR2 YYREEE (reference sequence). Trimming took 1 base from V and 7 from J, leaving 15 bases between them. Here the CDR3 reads CASSLRRSTANEQFF. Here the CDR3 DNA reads TGTGCCAGCAGCTTGCGGCGGTCGACAGCAAATGAGCAGTTCTTC.

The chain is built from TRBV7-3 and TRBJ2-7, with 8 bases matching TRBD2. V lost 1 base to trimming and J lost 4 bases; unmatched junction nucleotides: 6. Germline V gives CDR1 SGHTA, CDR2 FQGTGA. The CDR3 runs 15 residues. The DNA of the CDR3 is TGTGCCAGCAGCTTAAATGGCGGGGGGATTTACGAGCAGTACTTC. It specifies CASSLNGGGIYEQYF.

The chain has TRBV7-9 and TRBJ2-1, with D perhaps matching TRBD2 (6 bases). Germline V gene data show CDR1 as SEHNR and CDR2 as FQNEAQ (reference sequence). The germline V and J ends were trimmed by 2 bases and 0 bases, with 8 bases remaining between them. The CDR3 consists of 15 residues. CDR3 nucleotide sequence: TGTGCCAGCAGCTTATCCGGGAGCTCCTACAATGAGCAGTTCTTC. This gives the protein CASSLSGSSYNEQFF.

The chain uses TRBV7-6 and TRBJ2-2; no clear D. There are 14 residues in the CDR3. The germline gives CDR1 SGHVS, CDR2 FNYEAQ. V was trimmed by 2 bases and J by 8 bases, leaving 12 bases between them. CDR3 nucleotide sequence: TGTGCCAGCAGCTTACAGAGAGGTGGGGGGGAGCTGTTTTTT. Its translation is CASSLQRGGGELFF. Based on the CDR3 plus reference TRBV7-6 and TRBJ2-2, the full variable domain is GAGVSQSPRYKVTKRGQDVALRCDPISGHVSLYWYRQALGQGPEFLTYFNYEAQQDKSGLPNDRFSAERPEGSISTLTIQRTEQRDSAMYRCASSLQRGGGELFFGEGSRLTVL.

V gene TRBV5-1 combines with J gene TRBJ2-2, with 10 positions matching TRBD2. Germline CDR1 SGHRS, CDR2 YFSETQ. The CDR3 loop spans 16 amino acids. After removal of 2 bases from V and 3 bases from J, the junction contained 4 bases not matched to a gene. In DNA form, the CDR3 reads TGCGCCAGCAGCTTTCCCGGACTAGCGGACACCGGGGAGCTGTTTTTT. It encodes CASSFPGLADTGELFF.

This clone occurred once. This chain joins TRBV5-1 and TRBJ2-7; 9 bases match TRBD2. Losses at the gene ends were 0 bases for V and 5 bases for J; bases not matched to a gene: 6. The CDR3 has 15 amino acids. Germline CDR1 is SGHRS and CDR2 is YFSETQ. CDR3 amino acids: CASSLVAGGGNEQYF. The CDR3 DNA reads TGCGCCAGCAGCTTGGTGGCGGGGGGGGGTAACGAGCAGTACTTC.

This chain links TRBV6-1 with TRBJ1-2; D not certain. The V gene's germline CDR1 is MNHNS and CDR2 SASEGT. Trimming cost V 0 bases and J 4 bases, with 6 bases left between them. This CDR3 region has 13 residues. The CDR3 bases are TGTGCCAGCAGTGAAGCTCTAGGCTATGGCTACACCTTC. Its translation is CASSEALGYGYTF.

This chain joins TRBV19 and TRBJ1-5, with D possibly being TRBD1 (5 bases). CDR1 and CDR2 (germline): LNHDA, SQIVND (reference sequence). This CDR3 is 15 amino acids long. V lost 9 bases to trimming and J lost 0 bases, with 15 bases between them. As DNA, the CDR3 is TGTGCCAGCGACGAACGGGACTTTAGCAATCAGCCCCAGCATTTT. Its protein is CASDERDFSNQPQHF.

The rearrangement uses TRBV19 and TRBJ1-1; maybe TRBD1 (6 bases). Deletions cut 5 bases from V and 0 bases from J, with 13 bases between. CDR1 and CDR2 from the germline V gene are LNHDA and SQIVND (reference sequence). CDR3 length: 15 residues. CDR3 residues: CASSSRTALNTEAFF. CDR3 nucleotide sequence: TGTGCCAGTAGTTCCCGGACAGCCCTGAACACTGAAGCTTTCTTT.

For the CDR3, the DNA is TGTGCCAGCAGCCGGGATGCGGGGTACGAGCAGTACTTC. Amino acids: CASSRDAGYEQYF. This chain connects TRBV27 to TRBJ2-7, with TRBD2 as a possible D gene (6 bases). Germline V gene data show CDR1 as MNHEY and CDR2 as SMNVEV (reference sequence). The CDR3 loop spans 13 amino acids. Trimming removed 6 bases at V and 4 bases at J, with 13 bases between.

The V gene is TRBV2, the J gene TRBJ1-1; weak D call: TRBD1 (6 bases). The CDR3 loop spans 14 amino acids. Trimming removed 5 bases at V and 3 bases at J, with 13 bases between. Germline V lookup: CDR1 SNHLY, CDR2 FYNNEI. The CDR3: CASSTSSGDTEAFF. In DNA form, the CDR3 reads TGTGCCAGCAGTACATCATCAGGGGACACTGAAGCTTTCTTT.